This T cell receptor beta chain was sequenced for a study of Graves' ophthalmopathy and Graves' hyperthyroidism. This CDR3 region has 14 residues. Per germline, CDR1 MNHNS and CDR2 SASEGT. Trimming took off 1 base at V and 3 bases at J, with 9 bases between the two ends. Amplification of TCR beta CDR3 regions used RNA transcripts. HTBI primers were used in a first-round RT-PCR, which preceded a second-round multiplex PCR. Using its own MiXCR run on the multiplex PCR reads, TCRdb lists one record per CDR3 protein. This sample yields about 1.1 million distinct CDR3 sequences, of which about 36% are seen a single time; 8.5% to 14% belongs to the top ten. This clonotype was seen ten or more times.

This TCR derives from an adult man with Graves' hyperthyroidism. The rearrangement links TRBV6-1 to TRBJ1-2; D not resolved. Sequencing was done on a sample of peripheral blood or thyroid tissue (not recorded which). This CDR3 reads CASSEGKGDYGYTF. The CDR3, as DNA: TGTGCCAGCAGTGAAGGCAAGGGCGACTATGGCTACACCTTC.